This TCR beta chain was recovered during a study of Ad26.COV2.S vaccination and SARS-CoV-2 variants. Measured with immunoSEQ multiplex PCR; TCRdb has only the in-frame clones, and not every one. The sample includes some 450,000 clones, less than 95% seen only once; the top ten take roughly 3.9%. The treatment was: 15 to 20 received Ad26.COV2.S at low or high dose, single or two shots; several received placebo; per-sample allocation not given. Samples came from day 63 after the first vaccine or placebo injection. Germline-derived CDR1 and CDR2 are ENHRY and SYGVKD. Trimming cost V 3 bases and J 7 bases, with 34 bases left between them. The CDR3 extends over 22 amino acids.

Specimen: peripheral blood, collected in a trial of Ad26.COV2.S vaccine versus placebo. This TCR came from a person aged 18-60 years who received the Ad26.COV2.S COVID-19 vaccine or a placebo. This chain links TRBV10-3 with TRBJ1-6; unclear D gene. The CDR3 sequence is CAISDRTVRSAAGLAANSPLHF. The CDR3 DNA is TGTGCCATCAGTGATAGAACAGTCAGGTCAGCTGCAGGATTAGCCGCCAATTCACCCCTCCACTTT.